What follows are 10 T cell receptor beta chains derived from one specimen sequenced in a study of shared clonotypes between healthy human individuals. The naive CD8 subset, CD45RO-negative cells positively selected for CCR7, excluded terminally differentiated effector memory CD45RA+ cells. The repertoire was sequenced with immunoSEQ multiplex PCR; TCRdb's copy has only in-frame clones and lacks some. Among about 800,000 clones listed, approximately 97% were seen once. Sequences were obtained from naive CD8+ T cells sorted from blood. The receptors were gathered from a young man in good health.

The CDR3 spells CASSLDIGQPGAYNEQFF. The CDR3 DNA reads TGTGCCAGCAGCTTGGATATTGGACAGCCAGGGGCCTACAATGAGCAGTTCTTC. The genes are TRBV5-6 and TRBJ2-1; the D gene is possibly TRBD1 (6 bases). The CDR3 is 18 residues long. Trimming took off 0 bases at V and 2 bases at J, with 18 bases between the two ends. Germline assignment: CDR1 SGHDT and CDR2 YYEEEE.

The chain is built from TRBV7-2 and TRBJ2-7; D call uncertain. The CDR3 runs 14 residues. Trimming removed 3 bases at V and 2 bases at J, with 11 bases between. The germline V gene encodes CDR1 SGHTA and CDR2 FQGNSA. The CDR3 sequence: CASSFHGRTYEQYF. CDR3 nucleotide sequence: TGTGCCAGCAGCTTTCACGGCAGAACCTACGAGCAGTACTTC.

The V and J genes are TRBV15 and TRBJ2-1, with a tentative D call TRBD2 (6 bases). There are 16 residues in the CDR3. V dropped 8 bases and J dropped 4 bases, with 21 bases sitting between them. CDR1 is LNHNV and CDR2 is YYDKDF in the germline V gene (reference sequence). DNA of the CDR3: TGTGCCACCGGAATGTATCGGCTAGCGCTGTACAATGAGCAGTTCTTC. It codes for CATGMYRLALYNEQFF.

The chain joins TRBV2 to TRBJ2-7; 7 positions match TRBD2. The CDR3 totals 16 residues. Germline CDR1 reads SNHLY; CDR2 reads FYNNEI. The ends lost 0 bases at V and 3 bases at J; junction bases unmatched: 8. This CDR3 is CASSEAFGGTRYEQYF. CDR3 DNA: TGTGCCAGCAGTGAAGCCTTCGGGGGGACTCGCTACGAGCAGTACTTC.

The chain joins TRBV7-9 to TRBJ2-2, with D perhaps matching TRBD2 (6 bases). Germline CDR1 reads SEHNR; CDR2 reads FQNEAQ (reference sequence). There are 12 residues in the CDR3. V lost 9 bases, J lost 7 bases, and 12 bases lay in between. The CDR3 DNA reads TGTGCCAGTACGTTGGGGGGCGGGGAGCTGTTTTTT. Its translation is CASTLGGGELFF.

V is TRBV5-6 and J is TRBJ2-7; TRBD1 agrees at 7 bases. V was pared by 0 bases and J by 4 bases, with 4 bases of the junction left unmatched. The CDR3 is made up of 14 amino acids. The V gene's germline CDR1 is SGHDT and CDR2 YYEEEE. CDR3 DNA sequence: TGTGCCAGCAGCTTGGTGGCAGGGGGTTACGAGCAGTACTTC. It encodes CASSLVAGGYEQYF.

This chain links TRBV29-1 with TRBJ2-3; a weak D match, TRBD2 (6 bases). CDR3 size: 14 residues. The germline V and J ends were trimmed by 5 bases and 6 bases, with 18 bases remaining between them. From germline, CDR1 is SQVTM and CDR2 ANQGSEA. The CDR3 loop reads CSVMGGGVGDTQYF. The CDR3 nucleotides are TGCAGCGTTATGGGTGGAGGGGTCGGGGATACGCAGTATTTT.

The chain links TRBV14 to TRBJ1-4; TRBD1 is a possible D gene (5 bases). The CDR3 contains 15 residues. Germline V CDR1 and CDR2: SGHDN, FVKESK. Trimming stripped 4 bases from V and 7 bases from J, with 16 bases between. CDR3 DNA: TGTGCCAGCAGCCCGCTCGAGGGGCGCGGTGAAAAACTGTTTTTT. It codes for CASSPLEGRGEKLFF. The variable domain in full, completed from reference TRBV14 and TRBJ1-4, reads EAGVTQFPSHSVIEKGQTVTLRCDPISGHDNLYWYRRVMGKEIKFLLHFVKESKQDESGMPNNRFLAERTGGTYSTLKVQPAELEDSGVYFCASSPLEGRGEKLFFGSGTQLSVL.

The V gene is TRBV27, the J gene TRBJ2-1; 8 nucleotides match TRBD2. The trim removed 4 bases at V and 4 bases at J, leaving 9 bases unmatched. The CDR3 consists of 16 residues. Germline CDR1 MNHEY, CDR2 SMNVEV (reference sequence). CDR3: CASSSPSREGYNEQFF. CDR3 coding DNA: TGTGCCAGCAGTTCCCCCTCACGGGAGGGTTACAATGAGCAGTTCTTC.

The CDR3 spells CASSRRDGPFHEQFF. The CDR3 DNA is TGTGCCAGCAGCCGACGGGACGGCCCTTTCCATGAGCAGTTCTTC. V and J are TRBV14 and TRBJ2-1; D is perhaps TRBD1 or TRBD2 (5 bases each). Germline CDR1 reads SGHDN; CDR2 reads FVKESK. The V end was cut by 4 bases, the J end by 8 bases, with 18 bases between. CDR3 length equals 15 residues.